Listed below are T cell receptor beta chains from one sample, sequenced in a study of OX40 agonist ivuxolimab in advanced cancers. Clones were read by immunoSEQ multiplex PCR, and TCRdb kept only the in-frame ones, dropping some. The repertoire holds 65,000 to 80,000 clones, with over 80% as singletons. Sequencing was performed on CD4+ or CD8+ T cells sorted from blood, taken in a trial of the OX40 agonist ivuxolimab. The receptors derive from an adult with an advanced solid tumor such as melanoma, head and neck, liver or kidney cancer. The CDR3 runs from the conserved cysteine through the conserved F or W. A D gene is named only where the DNA matches it firmly. Not all rows give a size; the values are once, few, many and, for expanded clones, a class.

>NA|NA|TRBJ2-5|TRBV19
TGTGCCAGTAGTATACCCTCCCGGGAGACCCAGTACTTC
CASSIPSRETQYF
>NA|NA|TRBJ1-1|TRBV27
TGTGCCAGCAACCGCAGATTTCGGGGGGGGGCGGTCACTGAAGCTTTCTTT
CASNRRFRGGAVTEAFF
>NA|NA|TRBJ1-1|TRBV27
TGTGCCAGCAGTTTATCCCCTTCTCGGCCGAACACTGAAGCTTTCTTT
CASSLSPSRPNTEAFF
>NA|NA|TRBJ2-7|TRBV13
TGTGCCAGCAGCCCCACTGAGCGGTCTCAGCAGTACTTC
CASSPTERSQQYF
>NA|NA|TRBJ1-1|TRBV19
TGTGCCAGTAGTATAATCGGTAGGAGTAACACTGAAGCTTTCTTT
CASSIIGRSNTEAFF
>TRBD1|NA|TRBJ2-3|TRBV6-6
TGTGCCAGCAGTTACTCGAGCCAGGGGACAGGTTTGGGGCATTTT
CASSYSSQGTGLGHF
>NA|NA|TRBJ2-7|TRBV5-1
TGCGCCAGCAGCTTGTCGACAACTTCCTACGAGCAGTACTTC
CASSLSTTSYEQYF
>NA|NA|TRBJ2-7|TRBV30
TGTGCCTGGAGTGTCGATGGCGACTACGAGCAGTACTTC
CAWSVDGDYEQYF
>NA|NA|TRBJ2-5|TRBV10-3
TGTGCCATCAGTGAGTCCACGGGACAAGAGACCCAGTACTTC
CAISESTGQETQYF
>NA|medium-sized|TRBJ2-2|TRBV7-9
TGTGCCAGTGGCGGGACTCTGGGCACCGGGGAGCTGTTTTTT
CASGGTLGTGELFF
>TRBD1|NA|TRBJ1-2|TRBV11-3
TGTGCCAGCAGCTTAGGACAGGGAATAGACAGCTATGGCTACACCTTC
CASSLGQGIDSYGYTF
>NA|NA|TRBJ1-5|TRBV6-1
TGTGCCAGCAGTGAAGACGGTGATCAGCCCCAGCATTTT
CASSEDGDQPQHF
>NA|once|TRBJ2-3|TRBV7-8
TGTGCCAGCAGCTTAGGCGTTGACATTGGGGTATGGTATTTT
CASSLGVDIGVWYF
>NA|NA|TRBJ2-7|TRBV18
TGTGCCAGCTCACCATCTGGGGGAACCTACGAGCAGTACTTC
CASSPSGGTYEQYF
>NA|NA|TRBJ1-1|TRBV11-3
TGTGCCAGCAGCTTTGAACGGAACACTGAAGCTTTCTTT
CASSFERNTEAFF
>NA|NA|TRBJ2-7|TRBV2
TGTGCCAGCAGTGAAAGGTTCTTCTCCTACGAGCAGTACTTC
CASSERFFSYEQYF
>TRBD2|NA|TRBJ2-5|TRBV7-7
TGTGCTAGCAGCTTAGCGGTAGCGGGAGTTTGGGAGACCCAGTACTTC
CASSLAVAGVWETQYF
>TRBD2|NA|TRBJ2-1|TRBV19
TGTGCCAGTAGTATAGTATCGAGCGGGAGGGCCAATGAGCAGTTCTTC
CASSIVSSGRANEQFF
>NA|NA|TRBJ2-7|TRBV30
TGTGCCTGGAGTGTCTCAGGTGGGGGAGGAAAGCAGTACTTC
CAWSVSGGGGKQYF
>NA|NA|TRBJ1-2|TRBV29-1
TGCAGCGTTGAAGCAGGGGCAGGGGTGGACGGCTACACCTTC
CSVEAGAGVDGYTF
>NA|few|TRBJ2-3|TRBV11-3
TGTGCCAGCAGCCGGTCGACAGATACGCAGTATTTT
CASSRSTDTQYF
>NA|NA|TRBJ2-5|TRBV9
TGTGCCAGCAGCGGGACGGGGGCTAAGGGGACCCAGTACTTC
CASSGTGAKGTQYF
>NA|NA|TRBJ2-3|TRBV4-1
TGCGCCAGCAGCCTGGCGCGAGGGACAGATACGCAGTATTTT
CASSLARGTDTQYF
>TRBD1|NA|TRBJ1-3|TRBV4-2
TGTGCCAGCAGCCAATCCAGGGACAGGGTTTCTTTCTCTGGAAACACCATATATTTT
CASSQSRDRVSFSGNTIYF
>TRBD1|once|TRBJ1-2|TRBV19
TGTGCCAGTAGCCCGCAAGACAGGGGACATGGCTACACCTTC
CASSPQDRGHGYTF
>TRBD2|NA|TRBJ2-4|TRBV28
TGTGCCAGCAGCCAACTAGCGGGCTTTAGACTAGCCAAAAACATTCAGTACTTC
CASSQLAGFRLAKNIQYF
>NA|NA|TRBJ2-2|TRBV2
TGTGCCAGCAGTGAAGCGATAGTGTTTGCGGAGAACACCGGGGAGCTGTTTTTT
CASSEAIVFAENTGELFF
>NA|NA|TRBJ1-6|TRBV5-6
TGTGCCAGCAGCCCTAACACGGGCTCGGAAGGGCTTTCACCCCTCCACTTT
CASSPNTGSEGLSPLHF
>TRBD1|NA|TRBJ1-1|TRBV6-5
TGTGCCAGCAGCCCAGACAGGGGGCGAAGGAAAGCTTTCTTT
CASSPDRGRRKAFF
>NA|NA|TRBJ1-1|TRBV28
TGTGCCAGCAGTTTAGGGGTCCATGAAGCTTTCTTT
CASSLGVHEAFF
>TRBD1|NA|TRBJ2-7|TRBV28
TGTGCCAGCAGTCTTCTCGGGACAGGGGATGGCGAGCAGTACTTC
CASSLLGTGDGEQYF
>NA|NA|TRBJ2-1|TRBV7-7
TGTGCTAGCAGCCTGATGGACGTGGGCTATGAGCAGTTCTTC
CASSLMDVGYEQFF
>TRBD1|NA|TRBJ1-6|TRBV6-4
TGTGCCAGCAGTGTAGCGGGACAGGATAATTCACCCCTCCACTTT
CASSVAGQDNSPLHF
>TRBD2|NA|TRBJ2-3|TRBV7-2
TGTGCCAGCAGCACCGGGACTAGCGGGAGGACCACAGATACGCAGTATTTT
CASSTGTSGRTTDTQYF
>TRBD2|NA|TRBJ2-5|TRBV9
TGTGCCAGCAGCCCAACTAGCGGGAGCCAAGAGACCCAGTACTTC
CASSPTSGSQETQYF
>TRBD1|NA|TRBJ2-7|TRBV7-9
TGTGCCAGCAGCTTCGCTCTACGGACAGGGGGCAACTACGAGCAGTACTTC
CASSFALRTGGNYEQYF
>NA|NA|TRBJ2-1|TRBV6-6
TGTGCCAGTACTCAGGGTTACAATGAGCAGTTCTTC
CASTQGYNEQFF
>TRBD2|NA|TRBJ2-1|TRBV7-9
TGTGCCAGCAGGGATACTAGCGGGAGTCGTTCGTTCTTC
CASRDTSGSRSFF
>NA|NA|TRBJ2-3|TRBV6-5
TGTGCCAGCAGAGCAAGGGGCGGGGATACGCAGTATTTT
CASRARGGDTQYF
>NA|few|TRBJ1-5|TRBV6-1
TGTGCCAGCAAGGAGGTGGGGAATCAGCCCCAGCATTTT
CASKEVGNQPQHF
>NA|NA|TRBJ1-4|TRBV13
TGTGCCAGCAGCTTTGCACGTCAATTGGGAGAAAAACTGTTTTTT
CASSFARQLGEKLFF
>NA|NA|TRBJ1-1|TRBV28
TGTGCCAGCAGAGATATTGGGGGGTACACTGAAGCTTTCTTT
CASRDIGGYTEAFF
>NA|NA|TRBJ2-1|TRBV7-3
TGTGCCAGCAGCGAGCGTAATAGCGTTGATGAGCAGTTCTTC
CASSERNSVDEQFF
>NA|NA|TRBJ2-2|TRBV5-1
TGCGCCAGCAGCTTGAGTTCCCCCGGGGAGCTGTTTTTT
CASSLSSPGELFF
>TRBD1|NA|TRBJ2-7|TRBV7-2
TGTGCCAGCAGCCAAGAGGGGACAGGGATCGAGCAGTACTTC
CASSQEGTGIEQYF
>NA|NA|TRBJ1-4|TRBV9
TGTGCCAGCAGCGTAGACCTCAGAGAACTGTTTTTT
CASSVDLRELFF
>TRBD1|NA|TRBJ2-2|TRBV18
TGTGCCAGCTCTCCACAGGGGACCGGGGAGCTGTTTTTT
CASSPQGTGELFF
>TRBD2|NA|TRBJ2-3|TRBV13
TGTGCCAGCAGCTTAGGACCGGCCGGGAGGGCACGCACAGATACGCAGTATTTT
CASSLGPAGRARTDTQYF
>NA|NA|TRBJ2-5|TRBV7-8
TGTGCCAGCAGCTTAGAACGACACTCCCGGACTGAGACCCAGTACTTC
CASSLERHSRTETQYF
>TRBD2|NA|TRBJ2-1|TRBV30
TGTGCCTGGAGTGTCCAACTAGCGGGAGAACGGAATGAGCAGTTCTTC
CAWSVQLAGERNEQFF
>TRBD2|NA|TRBJ2-5|TRBV9
TGTGCCAGCAGCGGGCGCGGGGTAGCGGGTCAAGAGACCCAGTACTTC
CASSGRGVAGQETQYF
>NA|NA|TRBJ1-5|TRBV19
TGTGCCAGTAGTATGAAAGGGGTGGATCAGCCCCAGCATTTT
CASSMKGVDQPQHF
>NA|NA|TRBJ2-1|TRBV10-3
TGTGCCATCACCCCAAGAGCTGGGACCAACAATGAGCAGTTCTTC
CAITPRAGTNNEQFF
>NA|NA|TRBJ2-1|TRBV2
TGTGCCAGCAGGCTTGGTGCGGGCTTTTACAATGAGCAGTTCTTC
CASRLGAGFYNEQFF
>TRBD2|NA|TRBJ2-7|TRBV13
TGTGCCAGCAGCACCGGACTAGCGGGAATAGCTCCCTACGAGCAGTACTTC
CASSTGLAGIAPYEQYF